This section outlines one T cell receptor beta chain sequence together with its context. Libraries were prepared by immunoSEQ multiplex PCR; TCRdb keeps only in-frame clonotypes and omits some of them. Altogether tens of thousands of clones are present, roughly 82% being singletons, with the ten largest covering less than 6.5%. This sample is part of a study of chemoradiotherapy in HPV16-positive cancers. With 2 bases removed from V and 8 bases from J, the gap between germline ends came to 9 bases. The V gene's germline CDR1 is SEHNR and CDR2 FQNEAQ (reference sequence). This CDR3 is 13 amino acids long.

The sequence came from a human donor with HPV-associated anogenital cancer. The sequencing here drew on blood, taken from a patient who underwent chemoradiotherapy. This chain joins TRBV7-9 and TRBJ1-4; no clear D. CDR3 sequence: CASSLRAPEKLFF. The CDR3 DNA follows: TGTGCCAGCAGCTTACGGGCCCCCGAAAAACTGTTTTTT.